This T cell receptor beta chain was identified during a study of metastatic and nonmetastatic thyroid tumors. Overall study context: From malignant and benign thyroid patients, repertoires in blood and in tumor or nodule tissue were compared. Overall study findings and caveats: Benign nodules were reported to have significantly lower TCR beta diversity than malignant thyroid tumors, in blood and tumor.

Patients were all untreated before their thyroid surgery. Trimming took off 6 bases at V and 3 bases at J, with 15 bases between the two ends. The CDR3 is 14 amino acids. TCRdb re-called the PCR reads via MiXCR. In the table there are tens of thousands of clones, roughly a fifth of which are singletons. Of note for this clone: The antigen is not known.

The gene calls are TRBV12-3 or TRBV12-4 and TRBJ2-7; no clear D gene. This TCR was sampled from a female donor with papillary thyroid cancer or a benign thyroid nodule (not recorded which). Some clones in this sample may be carry-over from other donors' samples. Sequencing input: blood. The CDR3 nucleotides are TGTGCCAGCAGCCTTACCGCAGGAGACTACGAGCAGTACTTC. Translated: CASSLTAGDYEQYF.